Each of the 7 T cell receptor beta chains below was sequenced from the same sample in a study of blood T cells in healthy people across ages. Primers used in a second PCR of about 6 to 11 cycles were a sample-barcoded 5' primer and a J-beta primer mix. MiXCR, applied by TCRdb to the 5' RACE reads, yields one record per CDR3 protein. This table has about 640,000 distinct CDR3 sequences, approximately 30% appearing once. What was sequenced was blood. The receptors originated from a woman aged 80 or older in good health.

This clonotype turned up a few times. CDR3 in DNA: TGTGCCAGCAGCCGTCGACTAGCGGGGGAGTACACCGGGGAGCTGTTTTTT. This codes for CASSRRLAGEYTGELFF. J is TRBJ2-2 and V is TRBV14, with 12 bases lining up with TRBD2. The J segment lost 3 bases and the V segment lost 4 bases, leaving 6 bases of the junction unmatched. The V gene's germline CDR1 is SGHDN and CDR2 FVKESK. The CDR3 totals 17 residues.

A few counts support this clonotype. This sequence may be a read error, since a much larger clone differs from it by one base. V gene TRBV21-1 combines with J gene TRBJ2-7. TRBV21-1 is a listed pseudogene. CDR3 size: 12 residues. CDR3 coding DNA: TGTGCCAGCAGAATAATAGGTACCGAGCAGTACTTC. Its protein is CASRIIGTEQYF.

V usage is TRBV19 and J usage is TRBJ2-1; D is uncertain. This CDR3 region has 16 residues. Germline V CDR1 and CDR2: LNHDA, SQIVND (reference sequence). The ends were cut back, 7 bases at V and 0 bases at J, with 16 bases in the middle. The CDR3 loop is CASTPTSASSYNEQFF. CDR3 bases: TGTGCCAGTACCCCAACCTCGGCAAGCTCCTACAATGAGCAGTTCTTC.

The V and J genes are TRBV14 and TRBJ1-1; a weak D match, TRBD1 (6 bases). Germline CDR1 SGHDN, CDR2 FVKESK. There are 15 residues in the CDR3. The germline V and J ends were trimmed by 7 bases and 0 bases, with 15 bases remaining between them. This CDR3 reads CASNQNRALNTEAFF. The CDR3 bases are TGTGCCAGCAACCAGAACAGGGCTTTGAACACTGAAGCTTTCTTT.

The table lists this clonotype with a few counts. The gene calls are TRBV4-1 and TRBJ2-2; D might be TRBD2 (5 bases). Trimming took off 1 base at V and 5 bases at J, with 14 bases between the two ends. CDR3 length: 16 residues. CDR1 is MGHRA and CDR2 is YSYEKL in the germline V gene. The CDR3 sequence is CASSQGNGIKTGELFF. Here the CDR3 DNA reads TGCGCCAGCAGCCAAGGGAACGGGATAAAGACCGGGGAGCTGTTTTTT.

There are a few counts of this clonotype. A single base separates this from a much larger clone, so it may be a read error. V and J are TRBV4-3 and TRBJ1-4; TRBD1 aligns across 9 bases. The CDR3 runs to 15 residues. CDR1 and CDR2 from the germline V gene are LGHNA and YSLEER. Here the CDR3 reads CASSLEQGAREKRFF. The CDR3 DNA reads TGCGCCAGCAGCCTTGAACAGGGGGCGAGGGAAAAACGGTTTTTT.

This clonotype was seen more than once but under ten times. A read error may explain this, as a much larger clone is one base away. The rearrangement uses TRBV12-3 or TRBV12-4 and TRBJ1-2, with TRBD1 matching over 8 bases. V dropped 3 bases and J dropped 6; count of bases not matched to a gene: 9. The CDR3 runs 15 residues. As DNA, the CDR3 is TGTGCCAGCAGTTTGCAGGGGGCTCGTAGCGATGGCTACACCTTC. Amino acid sequence: CASSLQGARSDGYTF.